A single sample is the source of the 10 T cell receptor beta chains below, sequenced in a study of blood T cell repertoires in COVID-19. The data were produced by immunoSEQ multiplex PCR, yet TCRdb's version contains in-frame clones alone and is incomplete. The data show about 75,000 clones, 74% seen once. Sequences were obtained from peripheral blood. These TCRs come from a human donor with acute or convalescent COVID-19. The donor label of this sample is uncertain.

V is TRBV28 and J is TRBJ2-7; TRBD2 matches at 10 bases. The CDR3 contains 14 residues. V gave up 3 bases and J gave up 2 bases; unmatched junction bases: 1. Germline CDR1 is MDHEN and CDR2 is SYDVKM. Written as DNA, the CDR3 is TGTGCCAGCAGTTTTACTAGCGGGACCTACGAGCAGTACTTC. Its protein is CASSFTSGTYEQYF.

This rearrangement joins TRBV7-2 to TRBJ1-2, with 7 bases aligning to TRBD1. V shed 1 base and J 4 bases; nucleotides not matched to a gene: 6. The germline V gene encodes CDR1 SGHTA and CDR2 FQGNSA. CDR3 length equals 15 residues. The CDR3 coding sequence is TGTGCCAGCAGCTTAGGGCCGACAGGGAGCTATGGCTACACCTTC. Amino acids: CASSLGPTGSYGYTF.

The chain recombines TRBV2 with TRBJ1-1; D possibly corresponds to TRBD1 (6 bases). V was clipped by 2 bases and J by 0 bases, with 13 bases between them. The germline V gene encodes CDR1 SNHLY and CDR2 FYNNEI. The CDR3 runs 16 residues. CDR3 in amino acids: CASSEPGGPVNTEAFF. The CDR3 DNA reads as TGTGCCAGCAGTGAACCCGGGGGGCCGGTGAACACTGAAGCTTTCTTT.

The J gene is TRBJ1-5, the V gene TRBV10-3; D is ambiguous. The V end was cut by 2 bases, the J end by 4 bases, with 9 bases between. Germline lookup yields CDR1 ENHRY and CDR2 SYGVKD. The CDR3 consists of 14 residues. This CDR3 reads CAISEEGGNQPQHF. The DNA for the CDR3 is TGTGCCATCAGTGAGGAGGGTGGGAATCAGCCCCAGCATTTT.

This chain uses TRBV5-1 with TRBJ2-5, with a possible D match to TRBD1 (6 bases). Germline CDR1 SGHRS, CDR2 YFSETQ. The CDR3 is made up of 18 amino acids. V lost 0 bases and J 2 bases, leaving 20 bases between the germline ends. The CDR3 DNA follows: TGCGCCAGCAGCTTGGGGGTATCGGCAGGGGTTGGTCAAGAGACCCAGTACTTC. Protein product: CASSLGVSAGVGQETQYF.

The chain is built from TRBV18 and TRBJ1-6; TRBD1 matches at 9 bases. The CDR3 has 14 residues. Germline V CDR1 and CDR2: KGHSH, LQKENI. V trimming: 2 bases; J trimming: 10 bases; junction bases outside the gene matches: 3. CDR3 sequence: CASSPGDRASPLHF. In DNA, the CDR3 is TGTGCCAGCTCACCAGGGGACAGGGCGTCACCCCTCCACTTT.

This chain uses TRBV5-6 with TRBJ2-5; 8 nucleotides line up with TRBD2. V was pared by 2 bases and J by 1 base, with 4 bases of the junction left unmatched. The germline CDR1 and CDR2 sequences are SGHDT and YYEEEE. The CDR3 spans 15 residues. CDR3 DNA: TGTGCCAGCAGCTTAGGGCTAGCGGGCCAAGAGACCCAGTACTTC. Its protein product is CASSLGLAGQETQYF.

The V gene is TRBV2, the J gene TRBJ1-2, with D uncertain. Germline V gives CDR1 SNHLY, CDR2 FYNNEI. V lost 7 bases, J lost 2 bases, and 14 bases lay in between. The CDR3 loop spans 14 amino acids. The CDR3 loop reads CASKGGGINYGYTF. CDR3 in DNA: TGTGCCAGCAAGGGTGGAGGTATCAACTATGGCTACACCTTC.

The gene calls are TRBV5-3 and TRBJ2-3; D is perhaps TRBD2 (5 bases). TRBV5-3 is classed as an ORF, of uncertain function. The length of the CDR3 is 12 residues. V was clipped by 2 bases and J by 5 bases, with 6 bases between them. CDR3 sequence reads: CARSFGVDTQYF. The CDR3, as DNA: TGTGCCAGAAGCTTCGGGGTAGATACGCAGTATTTT.

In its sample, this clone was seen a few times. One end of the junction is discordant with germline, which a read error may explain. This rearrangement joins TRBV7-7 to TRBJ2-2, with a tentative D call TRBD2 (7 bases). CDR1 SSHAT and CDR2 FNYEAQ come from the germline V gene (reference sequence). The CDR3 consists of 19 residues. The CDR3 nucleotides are TGTGCTAGCAGCTTACGAACAATATCGGGGGGCATAAACACCGGGGAGCTGTTTTTT. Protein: CASSLRTISGGINTGELFF.